One T cell receptor (beta chain) is described in this entry. These data originate in a study of blood T cell repertoires in COVID-19. Overall study context: Researchers got acute and convalescent COVID-19 samples from the United States, Italy and Spain. T cells, B-cell-depleted T cells, or PBMCs provided the cDNA or gDNA that served as material.

Germline assignment: CDR1 MNHNS and CDR2 SASEGT. V lost 2 bases and J lost 8, with 21 bases in between. The CDR3 loop spans 17 amino acids. In the original processing: Using reference gene primer amplification, nucleated cell counts were estimated. Libraries were prepared by immunoSEQ multiplex PCR; TCRdb keeps only in-frame clonotypes and omits some of them. V and J calls and clone size are given by that table; D and trimming were obtained from the DNA. The repertoire holds roughly 40,000 clones, with around 83% as singletons. The sample was peripheral blood. The V gene is TRBV6-1, the J gene TRBJ2-2, with D maybe TRBD2 (5 bases). This receptor was obtained from an elderly woman with active or convalescent COVID-19. The CDR3 nucleotides are TGTGCCAGCAGTGAAAATTTCCGGACTGCGGCTCAGGGGGAGCTGTTTTTT. It translates to CASSENFRTAAQGELFF.